The 9 T cell receptor beta chains below were found in one sample sequenced in a study of neoadjuvant anti-PD-1 for oral cavity cancer (dated by TCRdb to about 2021). The sample's time point, from its label and the paper: after neoadjuvant nivolumab, at surgical resection. The method behind the library was the immunoSEQ multiplex PCR assay. What TCRdb holds here is the immuneACCESS table cut down to in-frame rearrangements. Part of the clones is not present; checked against another copy, under half of the missing clones reflect an unresolved V gene, and the others are unexplained. In this sample the table shows fewer than 25,000 clones, under 55% of which occur a single time. Together, the top ten hold around 38% of the sample. This material consisted of tumor tissue, taken after nivolumab (anti-PD-1) treatment. The receptors shown here come from a person aged 40 to 85 with oral cavity squamous cell carcinoma.

The chain uses TRBV7-9 and TRBJ2-7, with D perhaps matching TRBD1 (6 bases). Germline assignment: CDR1 SEHNR and CDR2 FQNEAQ (reference sequence). CDR3 length: 17 residues. V was shortened by 4 bases and J by 4 bases, with 23 bases between the two germline ends. CDR3 DNA sequence: TGTGCCAGCAGCTCCCTTTTCGGGGACACCGGTGGTTACGAGCAGTACTTC. Its protein is CASSSLFGDTGGYEQYF.

This chain's CDR3 is CASSLGRGQANYGYTF. The DNA for the CDR3 is TGCGCCAGCAGCTTGGGTAGGGGACAAGCTAACTATGGCTACACCTTC. The V and J genes are TRBV5-1 and TRBJ1-2, with D possibly TRBD1 on 6 matching bases. Germline V gives CDR1 SGHRS, CDR2 YFSETQ. The CDR3 has 16 residues. The ends were cut back, 0 bases at V and 0 bases at J, with 12 bases in the middle.

The V and J genes are TRBV7-7 and TRBJ1-1, with a possible D match to TRBD1 (6 bases). Trimming shortened V by 5 bases and J by 1 base, and 11 bases separated the two germline ends. The CDR3 is 14 residues long. The germline CDR1 and CDR2 sequences are SSHAT and FNYEAQ (reference sequence). CDR3 sequence: CASSPQGPNTEAFF. CDR3 DNA sequence: TGTGCCAGCAGCCCACAGGGACCGAACACTGAAGCTTTCTTT.

CDR3 sequence (DNA): TGTGCCAGCAGTCAAGACAGGTTTCCCTACGAGCAGTACTTC. Its translation is CASSQDRFPYEQYF. V and J are TRBV6-5 and TRBJ2-7, with D tentatively TRBD1 (6 bases). Germline V gene data show CDR1 as MNHEY and CDR2 as SVGAGI. CDR3 size: 14 residues. V lost 5 bases, J lost 2 bases, and 13 bases lay in between.

This clone was observed a single time. This chain joins TRBV7-7 and TRBJ2-7; D remains unclear. CDR3 size: 13 residues. Germline values: CDR1 SSHAT, CDR2 FNYEAQ (reference sequence). V lost 2 bases and J 1 base, leaving 6 bases between the germline ends. The CDR3 protein is CASSLSGSYEQYF. In DNA, the CDR3 is TGTGCCAGCAGCTTATCGGGTTCCTACGAGCAGTACTTC. The variable domain in full, completed from reference TRBV7-7 and TRBJ2-7, reads GAGVSQSPRYKVTKRGQDVTLRCDPISSHATLYWYQQALGQGPEFLTYFNYEAQPDKSGLPSDRFSAERPEGSISTLTIQRTEQRDSAMYRCASSLSGSYEQYFGPGTRLTVT.

This clone appeared a few times. This rearrangement joins TRBV29-1 to TRBJ2-7; 7 nucleotides match TRBD2. CDR1 and CDR2 (germline): SQVTM, ANQGSEA. CDR3 length: 17 amino acids. With 4 bases clipped from V and 1 base from J, the junction kept 16 bases outside the gene matches. CDR3 bases: TGCAGCGTTGCGGGAGGTGGGTGGCGTGGGGGATCCTACGAGCAGTACTTC. This sequence encodes CSVAGGGWRGGSYEQYF.

By sample share, this clone is medium-sized. The chain couples TRBV14 to TRBJ1-2, with D unresolved. This CDR3 is 13 amino acids long. Per germline, CDR1 SGHDN and CDR2 FVKESK. The V end lost 5 bases, the J end lost 5 bases, and 12 bases lay between the germline ends. CDR3 DNA: TGTGCCAGCAGCTTTGGCCCGATATATGGCTACACCTTC. Translated, it gives CASSFGPIYGYTF. Combining the CDR3 with reference TRBV14 and TRBJ1-2 gives the whole variable domain EAGVTQFPSHSVIEKGQTVTLRCDPISGHDNLYWYRRVMGKEIKFLLHFVKESKQDESGMPNNRFLAERTGGTYSTLKVQPAELEDSGVYFCASSFGPIYGYTFGSGTRLTVV.

The rearrangement joins TRBV11-2 to TRBJ1-3; a possible D gene is TRBD1 (6 bases). In germline, CDR1 is SGHAT, CDR2 FQNNGV. Trimming left V 5 bases short and J 4 bases short, with 12 bases between. The CDR3 runs 14 residues. The CDR3 DNA reads TGTGCCAGCAGCCCTGGACAGAAAGGAAACACCATATATTTT. It codes for CASSPGQKGNTIYF.

With respect to this clone: Sequence at one end of the junction differs from germline and may be a read error. CDR3 nucleotides: TGCGCCAGCAGCCAAGATGCACTAGCGCTGGGGTACGAGCAGTACTTC. Translation: CASSQDALALGYEQYF. J is TRBJ2-7 and V is TRBV7-2; 7 positions agree with TRBD2. The CDR3 extends over 16 amino acids. The germline gives CDR1 SGHTA, CDR2 FQGNSA. The whole variable domain, remainder taken from reference TRBV7-2 and TRBJ2-7, is GAGVSQSPSNKVTEKGKDVELRCDPISGHTALYWYRQSLGQGLEFLIYFQGNSAPDKSGLPSDRFSAERTGGSVSTLTIQRTQQEDSAVYLCASSQDALALGYEQYFGPGTRLTVT.